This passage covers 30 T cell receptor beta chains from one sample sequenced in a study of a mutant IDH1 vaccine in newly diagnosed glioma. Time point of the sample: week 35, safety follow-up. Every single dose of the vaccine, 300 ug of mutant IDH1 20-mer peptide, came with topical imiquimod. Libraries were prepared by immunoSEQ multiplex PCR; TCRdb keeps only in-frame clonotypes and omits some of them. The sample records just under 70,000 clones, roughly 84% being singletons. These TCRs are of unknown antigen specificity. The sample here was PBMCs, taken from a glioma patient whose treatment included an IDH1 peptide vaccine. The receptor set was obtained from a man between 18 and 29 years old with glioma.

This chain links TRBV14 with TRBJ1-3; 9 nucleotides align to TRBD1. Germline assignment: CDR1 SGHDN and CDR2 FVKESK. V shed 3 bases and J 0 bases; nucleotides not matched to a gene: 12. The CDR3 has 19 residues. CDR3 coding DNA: TGTGCCAGCAGCCATGGTCCCGGGACAGGGACGAGCTCTGGAAACACCATATATTTT. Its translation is CASSHGPGTGTSSGNTIYF.

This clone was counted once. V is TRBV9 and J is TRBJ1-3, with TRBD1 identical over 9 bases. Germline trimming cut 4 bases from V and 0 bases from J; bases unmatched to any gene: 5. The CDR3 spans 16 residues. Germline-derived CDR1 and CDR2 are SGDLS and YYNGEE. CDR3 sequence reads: CASSINRGLSGNTIYF. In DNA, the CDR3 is TGTGCCAGCAGCATAAACAGGGGGCTCTCTGGAAACACCATATATTTT.

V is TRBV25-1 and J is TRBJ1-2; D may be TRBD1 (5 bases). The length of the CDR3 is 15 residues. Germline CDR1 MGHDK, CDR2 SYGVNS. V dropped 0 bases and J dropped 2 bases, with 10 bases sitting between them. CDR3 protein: CASSEYRGPNYGYTF. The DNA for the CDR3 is TGTGCCAGCAGTGAATATAGGGGACCCAACTATGGCTACACCTTC.

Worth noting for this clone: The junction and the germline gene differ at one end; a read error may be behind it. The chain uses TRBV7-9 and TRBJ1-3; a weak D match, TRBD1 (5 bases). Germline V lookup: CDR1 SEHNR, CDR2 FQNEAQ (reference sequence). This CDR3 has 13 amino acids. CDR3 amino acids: CASSLGQGNTIYF. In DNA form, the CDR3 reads TGTGCCAGCAGTTTAGGACAAGGCAACACCATATATTTT.

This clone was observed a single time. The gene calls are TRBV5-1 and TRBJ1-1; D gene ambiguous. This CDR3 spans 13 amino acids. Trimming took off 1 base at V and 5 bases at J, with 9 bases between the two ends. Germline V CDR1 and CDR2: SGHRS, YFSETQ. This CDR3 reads CASSLRVGTEAFF. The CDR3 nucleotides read TGCGCCAGCAGCTTGCGGGTAGGGACTGAAGCTTTCTTT.

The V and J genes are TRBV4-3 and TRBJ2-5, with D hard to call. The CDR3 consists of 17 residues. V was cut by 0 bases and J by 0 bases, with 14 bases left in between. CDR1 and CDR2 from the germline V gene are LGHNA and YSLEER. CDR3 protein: CASSQDSAPSYQETQYF. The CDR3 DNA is TGCGCCAGCAGCCAAGATTCCGCACCAAGCTACCAAGAGACCCAGTACTTC.

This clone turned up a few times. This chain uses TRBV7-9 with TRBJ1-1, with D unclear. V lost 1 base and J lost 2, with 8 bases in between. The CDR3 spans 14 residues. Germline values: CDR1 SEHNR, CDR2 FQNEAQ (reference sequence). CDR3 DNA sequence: TGTGCCAGCAGCTTAGGAGGATACAACACTGAAGCTTTCTTT. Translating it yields CASSLGGYNTEAFF.

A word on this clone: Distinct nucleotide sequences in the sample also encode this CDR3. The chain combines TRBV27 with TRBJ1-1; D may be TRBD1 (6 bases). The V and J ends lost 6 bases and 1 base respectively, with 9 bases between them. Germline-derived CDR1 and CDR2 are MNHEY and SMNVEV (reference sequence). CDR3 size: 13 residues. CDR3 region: CASSSQGNTEAFF. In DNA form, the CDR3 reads TGTGCCAGCAGCTCACAGGGGAACACTGAAGCTTTCTTT.

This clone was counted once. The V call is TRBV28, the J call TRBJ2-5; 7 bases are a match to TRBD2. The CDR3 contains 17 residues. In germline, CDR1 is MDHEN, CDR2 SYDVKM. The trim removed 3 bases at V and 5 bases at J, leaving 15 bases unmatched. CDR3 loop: CASSFIQPRGLYETQYF. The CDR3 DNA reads TGTGCCAGCAGTTTCATACAGCCACGGGGACTATACGAGACCCAGTACTTC.

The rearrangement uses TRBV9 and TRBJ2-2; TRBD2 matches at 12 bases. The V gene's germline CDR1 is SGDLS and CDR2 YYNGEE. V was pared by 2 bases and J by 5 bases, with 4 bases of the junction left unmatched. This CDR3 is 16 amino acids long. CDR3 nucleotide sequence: TGTGCCAGCAGCGTTCTAGCGGGAGGGAATACCGGGGAGCTGTTTTTT. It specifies CASSVLAGGNTGELFF.

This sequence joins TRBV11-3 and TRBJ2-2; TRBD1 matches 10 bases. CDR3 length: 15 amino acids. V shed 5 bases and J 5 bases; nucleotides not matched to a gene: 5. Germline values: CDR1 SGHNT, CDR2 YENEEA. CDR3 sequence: CASSTRTGGTGELFF. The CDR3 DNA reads TGTGCCAGCAGCACCCGGACAGGGGGAACCGGGGAGCTGTTTTTT.

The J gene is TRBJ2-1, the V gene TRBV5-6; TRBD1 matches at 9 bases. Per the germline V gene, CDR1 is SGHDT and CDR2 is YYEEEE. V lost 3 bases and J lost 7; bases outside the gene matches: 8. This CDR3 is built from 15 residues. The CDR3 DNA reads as TGTGCCAGCAGCTGGGGGACAGGGCTATCGAATGAGCAGTTCTTC. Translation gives CASSWGTGLSNEQFF.

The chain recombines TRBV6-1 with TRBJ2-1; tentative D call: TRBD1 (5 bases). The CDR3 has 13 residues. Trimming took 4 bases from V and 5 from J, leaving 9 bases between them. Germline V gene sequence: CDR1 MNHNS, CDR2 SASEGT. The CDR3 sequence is CASSGQLDNEQFF. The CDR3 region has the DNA TGTGCCAGCAGTGGACAGCTAGACAATGAGCAGTTCTTC.

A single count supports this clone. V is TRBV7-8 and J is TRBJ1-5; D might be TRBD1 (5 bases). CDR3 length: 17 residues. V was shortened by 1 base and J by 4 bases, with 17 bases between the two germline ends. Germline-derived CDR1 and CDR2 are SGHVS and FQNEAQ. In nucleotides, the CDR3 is TGTGCCAGCAGCTTAGGCAATACGGGGCGTCGGAATCAGCCCCAGCATTTT. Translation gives CASSLGNTGRRNQPQHF.

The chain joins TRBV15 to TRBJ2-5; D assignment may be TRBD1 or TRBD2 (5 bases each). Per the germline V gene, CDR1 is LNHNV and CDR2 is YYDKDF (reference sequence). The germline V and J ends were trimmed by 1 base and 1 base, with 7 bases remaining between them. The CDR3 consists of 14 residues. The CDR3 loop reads CATSRGGFQETQYF. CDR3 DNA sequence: TGTGCCACCAGCAGAGGGGGGTTCCAAGAGACCCAGTACTTC.

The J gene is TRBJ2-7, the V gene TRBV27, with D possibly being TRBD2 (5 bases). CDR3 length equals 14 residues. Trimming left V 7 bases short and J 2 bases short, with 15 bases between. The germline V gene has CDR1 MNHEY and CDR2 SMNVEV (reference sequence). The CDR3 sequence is CASTNIGLTYEQYF. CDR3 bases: TGTGCCAGCACTAATATCGGACTTACCTACGAGCAGTACTTC.

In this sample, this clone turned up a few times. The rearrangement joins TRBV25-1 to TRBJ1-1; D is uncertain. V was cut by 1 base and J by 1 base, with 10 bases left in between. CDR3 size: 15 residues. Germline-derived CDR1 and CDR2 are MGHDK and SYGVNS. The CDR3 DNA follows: TGTGCCAGCAGTGAATTCAGTGGCACGAACACTGAAGCTTTCTTT. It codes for CASSEFSGTNTEAFF.

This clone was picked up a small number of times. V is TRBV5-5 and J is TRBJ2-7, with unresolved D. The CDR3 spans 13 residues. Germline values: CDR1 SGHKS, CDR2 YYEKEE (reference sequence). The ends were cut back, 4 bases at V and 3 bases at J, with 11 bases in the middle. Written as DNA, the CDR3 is TGTGCCAGCAGCCCATGGACCGTCTACGAGCAGTACTTC. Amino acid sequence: CASSPWTVYEQYF.

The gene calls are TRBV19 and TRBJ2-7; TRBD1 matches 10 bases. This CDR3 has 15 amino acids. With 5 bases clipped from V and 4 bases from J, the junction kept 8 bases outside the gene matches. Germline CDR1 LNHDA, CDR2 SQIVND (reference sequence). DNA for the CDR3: TGTGCCAGTAGTCCGTGGCGACAGGGGGCTTACGAGCAGTACTTC. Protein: CASSPWRQGAYEQYF.

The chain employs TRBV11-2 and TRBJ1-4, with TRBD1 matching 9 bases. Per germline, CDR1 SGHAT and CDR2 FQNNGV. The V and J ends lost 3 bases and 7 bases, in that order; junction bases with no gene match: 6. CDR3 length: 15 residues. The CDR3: CASSFSGTGSEKLFF. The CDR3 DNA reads TGTGCCAGCAGCTTCTCCGGGACAGGGTCTGAAAAACTGTTTTTT.

This chain's CDR3 is CASSLGVVTDTQYF. In nucleotides, the CDR3 is TGTGCCAGCAGTTTAGGGGTTGTAACAGATACGCAGTATTTT. The chain links TRBV27 to TRBJ2-3; D uncertain. The germline V gene encodes CDR1 MNHEY and CDR2 SMNVEV (reference sequence). The V end was cut by 2 bases, the J end by 3 bases, with 9 bases between. CDR3 length: 14 amino acids.

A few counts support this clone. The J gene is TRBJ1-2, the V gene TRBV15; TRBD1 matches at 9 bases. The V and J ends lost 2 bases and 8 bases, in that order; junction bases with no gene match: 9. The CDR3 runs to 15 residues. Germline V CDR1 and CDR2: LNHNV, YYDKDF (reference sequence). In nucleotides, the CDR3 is TGTGCCACCAGCAGACCTGTCGGGACAGGGTTGGGCTACACCTTC. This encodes CATSRPVGTGLGYTF.

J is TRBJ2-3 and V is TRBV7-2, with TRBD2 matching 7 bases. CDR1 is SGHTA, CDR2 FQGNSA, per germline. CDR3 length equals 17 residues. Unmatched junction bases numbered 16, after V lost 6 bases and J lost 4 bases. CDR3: CASRLGGRAFRADTQYF. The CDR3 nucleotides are TGTGCCAGCAGGCTGGGGGGGAGGGCTTTTAGGGCAGATACGCAGTATTTT.

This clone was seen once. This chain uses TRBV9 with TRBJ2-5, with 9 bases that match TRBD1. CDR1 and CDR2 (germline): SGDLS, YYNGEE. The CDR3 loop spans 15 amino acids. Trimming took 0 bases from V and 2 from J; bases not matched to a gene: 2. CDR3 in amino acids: CASSVDRGQQETQYF. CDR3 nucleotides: TGTGCCAGCAGCGTAGACAGGGGGCAACAAGAGACCCAGTACTTC.

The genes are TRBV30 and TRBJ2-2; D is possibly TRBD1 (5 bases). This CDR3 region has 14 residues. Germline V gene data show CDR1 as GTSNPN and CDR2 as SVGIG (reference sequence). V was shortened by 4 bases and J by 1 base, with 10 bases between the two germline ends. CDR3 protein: CAWIPDRNTGELFF. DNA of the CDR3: TGTGCCTGGATCCCAGACAGGAACACCGGGGAGCTGTTTTTT.

The CDR3 bases are TGTGCCACCAGCAGAGATCTCCCCGGGACAGGGACCTACGAGCAGTACTTC. This translates into CATSRDLPGTGTYEQYF. V usage is TRBV15 and J usage is TRBJ2-7, with 9 bases lining up with TRBD1. After removal of 0 bases from V and 2 bases from J, the junction contained 8 bases not matched to a gene. CDR1 is LNHNV and CDR2 is YYDKDF in the germline V gene (reference sequence). The length of the CDR3 is 17 residues.

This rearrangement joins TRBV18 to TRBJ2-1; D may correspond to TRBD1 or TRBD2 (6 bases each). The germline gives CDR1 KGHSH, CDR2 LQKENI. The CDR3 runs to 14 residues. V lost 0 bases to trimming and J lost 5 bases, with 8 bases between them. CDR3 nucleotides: TGTGCCAGCTCACCACCCGGGGGCCACAATGAGCAGTTCTTC. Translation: CASSPPGGHNEQFF. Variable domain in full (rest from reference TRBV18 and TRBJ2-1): NAGVMQNPRHLVRRRGQEARLRCSPMKGHSHVYWYRQLPEEGLKFMVYLQKENIIDESGMPKERFSAEFPKEGPSILRIQQVVRGDSAAYFCASSPPGGHNEQFFGPGTRLTVL.

The CDR3 here is CASSLVIGYSNQPQHF. CDR3 in DNA: TGTGCCAGCAGCTTGGTTATAGGGTATAGCAATCAGCCCCAGCATTTT. The gene calls are TRBV5-6 and TRBJ1-5, with D hard to call. Germline values: CDR1 SGHDT, CDR2 YYEEEE. There are 16 residues in the CDR3. V was cut by 0 bases and J by 0 bases, with 10 bases left in between.

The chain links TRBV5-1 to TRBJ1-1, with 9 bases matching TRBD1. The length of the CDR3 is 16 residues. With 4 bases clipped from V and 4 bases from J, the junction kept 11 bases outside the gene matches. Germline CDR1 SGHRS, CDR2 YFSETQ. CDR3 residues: CASSPATGTGSTEAFF. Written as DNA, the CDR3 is TGCGCCAGCAGCCCTGCAACCGGGACAGGGTCCACTGAAGCTTTCTTT. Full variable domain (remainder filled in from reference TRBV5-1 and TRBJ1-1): KAGVTQTPRYLIKTRGQQVTLSCSPISGHRSVSWYQQTPGQGLQFLFEYFSETQRNKGNFPGRFSGRQFSNSRSEMNVSTLELGDSALYLCASSPATGTGSTEAFFGQGTRLTVV.

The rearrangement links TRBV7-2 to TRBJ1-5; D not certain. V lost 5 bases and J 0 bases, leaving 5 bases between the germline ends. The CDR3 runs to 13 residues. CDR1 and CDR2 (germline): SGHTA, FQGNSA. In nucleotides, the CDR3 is TGTGCCAGCAGCCCATTTAGCAATCAGCCCCAGCATTTT. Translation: CASSPFSNQPQHF.